A selection of T cell receptor beta chains follows, all from one sample in a study of T cell repertoires and HLA-DP antigens. Method: immunoSEQ multiplex PCR; TCRdb's copy keeps in-frame clones and lacks some. Seen here are roughly 110,000 clones, approximately 92% observed once, and the top ten hold roughly 0.3%. These TCRs are of unknown antigen specificity. Source material: CD4+ T cells from PBMCs. These receptors came from a woman aged 18 to 35 in good health and CMV-seronegative. Each CDR3 is given without its conserved first and last residue. The order of the fields is J gene, CDR3 length, V gene, CDR3 protein.

TRBJ2-6,13,TRBV29-1,SVRQGSSGANVLT
TRBJ1-5,11,TRBV10-3,AASTGGNQPQH
TRBJ1-4,13,TRBV5-1,ASSGGGQVAEKLF
TRBJ1-2,11,TRBV19,ASLGQSYYGYT
TRBJ2-7,13,TRBV28,ASSPGLAATYEQY
TRBJ2-3,13,TRBV28,ASSPAGTAMNTQY
TRBJ2-5,12,TRBV30,AWDLQGRGETQY
TRBJ2-1,12,TRBV4-2,ASSSLHQSDEQF
TRBJ1-3,13,TRBV5-1,ASSLYGRSGNTIY
TRBJ1-5,14,TRBV27,ASSSYTGISNQPQH
TRBJ2-5,13,TRBV7-2,ASSWGATGVETQY
TRBJ2-1,16,TRBV21-1,ASSKVGRLKNGPNEQF
TRBJ2-3,12,TRBV5-1,ASSLDGSTDTQY
TRBJ1-1,13,TRBV28,ASILRPGGSTEAF
TRBJ2-2,12,TRBV4-1,ASSLPRDTGELF
TRBJ1-1,14,TRBV7-9,ASSLPPGEGDTEAF
TRBJ2-4,13,TRBV7-9,ASSPRGGAKNIQY
TRBJ2-1,12,TRBV4-3,ASSQDGSSLRQF
TRBJ2-7,12,TRBV7-2,ASSPGTVSYEQY
TRBJ1-5,14,TRBV19,ASSRLSGYSNQPQH
TRBJ1-5,13,TRBV7-2,ASSLGASSGQPQH
TRBJ2-7,13,TRBV7-8,ASSLVVAGSYEQY
TRBJ2-5,12,TRBV2,ASSGQGWGETQY
TRBJ2-3,9,TRBV25-1,ASSGSDTQY
TRBJ1-2,13,TRBV29-1,SVEAGTGATGGYT
TRBJ2-4,13,TRBV11-2,ASRSSGSGQNIQY
TRBJ2-7,11,TRBV6-1,ASSLAGVNEQY
TRBJ2-1,14,TRBV10-3,AISESPGQKNNEQF
TRBJ2-5,11,TRBV7-3,ASSLRHQETQY
TRBJ2-3,13,TRBV10-3,AISASSGPTDTQY